This T cell receptor (beta chain) came from a study of a mutant IDH1 vaccine in newly diagnosed glioma. Study at large: Onset of vaccination occurred 4-6 weeks following radiotherapy alone, or with temozolomide cycles. Those enrolled had earlier been treated with radiotherapy, temozolomide, or both, mostly both.

Documented time point: week 23, last vaccination. Each vaccine dose was 300 ug of mutant IDH1 20-mer peptide, with topical imiquimod. New IDH1-mutant, ATRX-lost WHO grade 3 or 4 astrocytomas occurred in donors. Profiled with immunoSEQ multiplex PCR; TCRdb holds only in-frame clones, not every one. This sample has tens of thousands of clones, with about three quarters found just once. About this clone: No antigen is known for it.

This CDR3 has 15 residues. CDR1 and CDR2 (germline): SNHLY, FYNNEI. J was trimmed by 4 bases and V by 8 bases; bases with no gene match: 12. Sequenced here: PBMCs, sampled from a glioma patient whose treatment included an IDH1 peptide vaccine. V usage is TRBV2 and J usage is TRBJ2-5; 8 nucleotides line up with TRBD2. The sequence was obtained from a woman aged 40 to 50 with glioma. Some clones in this sample may be carry-over from other donors' samples. The CDR3 sequence is CASGRAGDPGETQYF. The CDR3 DNA follows: TGTGCCAGCGGCCGAGCGGGGGACCCGGGAGAGACCCAGTACTTC. Full variable domain (outside the CDR3, taken from reference TRBV2 and TRBJ2-5): EPEVTQTPSHQVTQMGQEVILRCVPISNHLYFYWYRQILGQKVEFLVSFYNNEISEKSEIFDDQFSVERPDGSNFTLKIRSTKLEDSAMYFCASGRAGDPGETQYFGPGTRLLVL.